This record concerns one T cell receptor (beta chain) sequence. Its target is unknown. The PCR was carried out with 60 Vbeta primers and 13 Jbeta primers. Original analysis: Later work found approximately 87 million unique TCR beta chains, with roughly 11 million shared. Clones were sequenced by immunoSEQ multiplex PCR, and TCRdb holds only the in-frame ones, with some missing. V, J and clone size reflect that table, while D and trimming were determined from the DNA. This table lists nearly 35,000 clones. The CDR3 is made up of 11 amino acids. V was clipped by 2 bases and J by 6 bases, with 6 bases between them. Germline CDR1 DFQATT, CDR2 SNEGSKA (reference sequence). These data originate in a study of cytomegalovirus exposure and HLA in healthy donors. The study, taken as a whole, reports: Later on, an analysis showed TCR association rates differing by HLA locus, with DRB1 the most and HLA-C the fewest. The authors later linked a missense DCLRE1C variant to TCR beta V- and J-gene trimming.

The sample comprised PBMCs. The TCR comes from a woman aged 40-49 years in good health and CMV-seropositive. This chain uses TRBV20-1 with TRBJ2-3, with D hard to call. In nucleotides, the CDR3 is TGCAGTGCTAGAATACACGATACGCAGTATTTT. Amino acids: CSARIHDTQYF.